These T cell receptor beta chains were read from a single sample in a study of shared T cell receptors in the human thymus. TCRdb keeps only in-frame clones here, not all; method: immunoSEQ multiplex PCR. The sample lists some 660,000 clones, approximately 89% seen once, with 0.0094% in the top ten. The sample also formed part of further work on human thymus T cells.

The specimen was thymocytes. The receptors stem from a boy under two years old with a congenital heart defect. Each CDR3 is given with its conserved first and last residue. The D gene is left open where the match is weak. Clone size is stated in some rows and not others, as once, few, many or a class when expanded.

V	length	size	D	J	DNA	CDR3
TRBV6-5	16	-	-	TRBJ1-1	TGTGCCAGCAGTTCAACACTACAGGGCGAGGGAACTGAAGCTTTCTTT	CASSSTLQGEGTEAFF
TRBV27	14	-	-	TRBJ2-3	TGTGCCAGCAGTGACTGGATGGAATCAGATACGCAGTATTTT	CASSDWMESDTQYF
TRBV14	11	-	-	TRBJ2-5	TGTGCCAGCAGCCAAGCGGAGACCCAGTACTTC	CASSQAETQYF
TRBV4-3	18	once	TRBD2	TRBJ2-3	TGCGCCAGCAGCCAAGATCGGGGAGGGAGCGGGGGCACAGATACGCAGTATTTT	CASSQDRGGSGGTDTQYF
TRBV28	12	once	-	TRBJ2-5	TGTGCCAGCACTCAGACTCAAGAGACCCAGTACTTC	CASTQTQETQYF
TRBV5-6	14	-	-	TRBJ1-5	TGTGCCAGCAGCTTGCGACAGTTCAATCAGCCCCAGCATTTT	CASSLRQFNQPQHF
TRBV27	18	-	-	TRBJ1-5	TGTGCCAGCAGTTCGGGGGGGGGCGAAACCTATAGCAATCAGCCCCAGCATTTT	CASSSGGGETYSNQPQHF
TRBV30	15	-	-	TRBJ2-7	TGTGCCTGGAGTGTTTGGCCCGAGCGGAAGCCTGAGCAGTACTTC	CAWSVWPERKPEQYF
TRBV5-6	13	-	TRBD1	TRBJ1-2	TGTGCCAGCAGTTCAGGGGGTTGCTATGGCTACACCTTC	CASSSGGCYGYTF
TRBV7-6	16	-	TRBD1	TRBJ1-4	TGTGCCAGCAGCGCCGGGACAGGGATAGGGGATGAAAAACTGTTTTTT	CASSAGTGIGDEKLFF
TRBV7-6	15	-	-	TRBJ2-4	TGTGCCAGCAGCCCAGGCGAGGGAGCCAAAAACATTCAGTACTTC	CASSPGEGAKNIQYF
TRBV27	15	-	TRBD2	TRBJ2-7	TGTGCCAGCAGTTTGGGGACTAGCGGGATCCACGAGCAGTACTTC	CASSLGTSGIHEQYF
TRBV4-3	15	-	-	TRBJ1-1	TGCGCCAGCAGCCAAGATACAGGGTACTTTGCCGAAGCTTTCTTT	CASSQDTGYFAEAFF